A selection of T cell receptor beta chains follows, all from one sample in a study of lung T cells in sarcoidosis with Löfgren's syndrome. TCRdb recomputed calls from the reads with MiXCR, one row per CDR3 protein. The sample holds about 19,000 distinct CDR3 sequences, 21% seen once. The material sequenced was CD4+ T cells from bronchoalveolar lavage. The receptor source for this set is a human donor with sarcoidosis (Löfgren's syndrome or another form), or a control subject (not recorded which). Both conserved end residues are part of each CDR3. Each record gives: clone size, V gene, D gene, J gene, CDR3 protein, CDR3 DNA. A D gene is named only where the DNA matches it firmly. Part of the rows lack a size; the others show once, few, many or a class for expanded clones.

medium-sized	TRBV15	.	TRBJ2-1	CATSRYSRGQVGWNEQFF	TGTGCCACCAGCAGGTACTCCAGGGGCCAAGTGGGTTGGAATGAGCAGTTCTTC
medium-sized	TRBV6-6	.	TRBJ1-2	CASSYSRRISPNYGYTF	TGTGCCAGCAGTTACTCTCGAAGAATCTCTCCTAACTATGGCTACACCTTC
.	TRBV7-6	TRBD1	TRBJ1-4	CASSFGQGGTNEKLFF	TGTGCCAGCAGCTTTGGACAGGGGGGAACTAATGAAAAACTGTTTTTT
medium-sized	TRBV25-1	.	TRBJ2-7	CASRTGQTPIDEQYF	TGTGCCAGCAGAACAGGACAGACCCCGATAGACGAGCAGTACTTC
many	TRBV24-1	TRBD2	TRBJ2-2	CATEGTSDGGELFF	TGTGCCACCGAAGGGACTAGCGATGGCGGGGAGCTGTTTTTT
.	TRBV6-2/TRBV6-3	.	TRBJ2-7	CASSHSPSSGGQYF	TGTGCCAGCAGTCACTCTCCAAGCTCTGGGGGACAGTACTTC
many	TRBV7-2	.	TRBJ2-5	CASSPGFVKTQYF	TGTGCCAGCAGCCCCGGGTTTGTGAAGACCCAGTACTTC
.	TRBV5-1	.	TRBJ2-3	CANSLGVDSGTDTQYF	TGCGCCAACAGCTTGGGAGTCGATAGCGGCACAGATACGCAGTATTTT
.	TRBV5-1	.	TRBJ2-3	CASSFNVRADTQYF	TGCGCCAGCAGCTTTAATGTCAGGGCAGATACGCAGTATTTT
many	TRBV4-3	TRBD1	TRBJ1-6	CASSQSTGTNSPLHF	TGCGCCAGCAGCCAATCGACAGGGACCAATTCACCCCTCCACTTT
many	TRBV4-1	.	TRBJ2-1	CASSQVNSLSKQFF	TGCGCCAGCAGCCAAGTGAACTCCCTAAGTAAGCAGTTCTTC
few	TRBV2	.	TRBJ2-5	CASSVGQRETQYF	TGTGCCAGCAGTGTAGGACAGCGGGAGACCCAGTACTTC
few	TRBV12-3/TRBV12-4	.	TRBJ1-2	CASSLRGLPNYGYTF	TGTGCCAGCAGTTTGAGGGGCCTTCCTAACTATGGCTACACCTTC
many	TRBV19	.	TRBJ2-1	CASNTKSSYNEQFF	TGTGCCAGCAACACCAAGAGCTCCTACAATGAGCAGTTCTTC
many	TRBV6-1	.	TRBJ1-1	CASSEYYGDAEAFF	TGTGCCAGCAGTGAATACTACGGCGACGCTGAAGCTTTCTTT
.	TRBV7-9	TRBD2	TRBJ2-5	CASSLKRRLAGGLETQYF	TGTGCCAGCAGCCTGAAACGAAGGCTAGCGGGAGGGTTGGAGACCCAGTACTTC
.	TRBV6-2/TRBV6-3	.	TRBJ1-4	CASSRVTAPGGVRTTSEKLFF	TGTGCCAGCAGTAGGGTCACGGCCCCCGGCGGGGTGAGGACAACTAGTGAAAAACTGTTTTTT
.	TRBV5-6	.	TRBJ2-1	CASSLLGTELNNEQFF	TGTGCCAGCAGCTTGCTTGGGACGGAGCTCAACAATGAGCAGTTCTTC
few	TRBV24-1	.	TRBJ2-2	CATSDLSGRANTGELFF	TGTGCCACCAGTGATTTGTCCGGGAGAGCGAACACCGGGGAGCTGTTTTTT
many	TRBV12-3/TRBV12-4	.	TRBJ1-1	CASSKSTEAFF	TGTGCCAGCAGTAAATCCACTGAAGCTTTCTTT
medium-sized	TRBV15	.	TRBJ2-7	CATSRDLGGFEQYF	TGTGCCACCAGCAGAGATTTGGGGGGCTTCGAGCAGTACTTC
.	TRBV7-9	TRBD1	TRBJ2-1	CAIFSTGYNEQFF	TGTGCCATTTTCTCGACAGGGTACAATGAGCAGTTCTTC
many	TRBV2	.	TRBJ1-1	CASTGVDSKGTEAFF	TGTGCCAGCACTGGGGTCGACTCGAAAGGCACTGAAGCTTTCTTT
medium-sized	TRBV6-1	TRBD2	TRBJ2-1	CASSAPGLAGVKQFF	TGTGCCAGCAGCGCACCGGGACTAGCGGGAGTTAAGCAGTTCTTC
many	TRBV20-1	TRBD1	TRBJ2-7	CSASRTGSYEQYF	TGCAGTGCTTCCCGGACAGGCTCCTACGAGCAGTACTTC
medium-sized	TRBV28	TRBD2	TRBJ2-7	CASSSRTSGSSEQYF	TGTGCCAGCAGTTCCCGGACTAGCGGGAGCTCCGAGCAGTACTTC
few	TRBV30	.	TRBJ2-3	CAWSLGQRVTDTQYF	TGTGCCTGGAGCTTAGGACAGCGAGTCACAGATACGCAGTATTTT
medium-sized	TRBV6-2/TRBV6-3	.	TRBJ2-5	CASSYRLPISQYF	TGTGCCAGCAGTTACAGGCTTCCCATCTCCCAGTACTTC
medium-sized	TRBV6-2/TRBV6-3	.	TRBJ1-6	CASSYSRTVNSPLHF	TGTGCCAGCAGTTACTCCCGGACGGTTAATTCACCCCTCCACTTT
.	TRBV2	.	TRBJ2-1	CASIPDRAGNEQFF	TGTGCCAGCATCCCCGATAGGGCAGGCAATGAGCAGTTCTTC
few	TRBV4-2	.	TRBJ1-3	CASSQTKGFGNTIYF	TGTGCCAGCAGCCAAACTAAGGGGTTTGGAAACACCATATATTTT
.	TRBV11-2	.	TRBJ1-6	CASSRGGEGSPLHF	TGTGCCAGCAGCCGCGGGGGGGAGGGTTCACCCCTCCACTTT
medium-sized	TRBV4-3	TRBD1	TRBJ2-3	CASSRGQGGTDTQYF	TGCGCCAGCAGCCGGGGACAGGGAGGTACAGATACGCAGTATTTT
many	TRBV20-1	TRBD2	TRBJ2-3	CSASRLAGTLNTQYF	TGCAGTGCTAGTCGACTAGCGGGGACGTTAAATACGCAGTATTTT
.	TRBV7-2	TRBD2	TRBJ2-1	CARPTGTSAIAGGTHEQFF	TGTGCCAGACCGACCGGGACTAGCGCCATCGCTGGGGGAACACATGAGCAGTTCTTC
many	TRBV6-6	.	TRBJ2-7	CASSYSRGSSNEQYF	TGTGCCAGCAGTTACTCAAGGGGGTCCTCCAACGAGCAGTACTTC
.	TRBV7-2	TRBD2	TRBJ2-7	CASVSRILLAGTHQAYEQYF	TGTGCCAGCGTCTCTAGGATTCTACTAGCGGGAACCCACCAAGCCTACGAGCAGTACTTC
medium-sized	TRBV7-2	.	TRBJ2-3	CASSYSRHTDTQYF	TGTGCCAGCAGTTATAGCCGCCACACAGATACGCAGTATTTT
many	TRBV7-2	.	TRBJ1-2	CASSVQLDYGYTF	TGTGCCAGCAGCGTTCAGCTAGACTATGGCTACACCTTC
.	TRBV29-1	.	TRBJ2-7	CSVEEWEEQYF	TGCAGCGTTGAAGAGTGGGAGGAGCAGTACTTC
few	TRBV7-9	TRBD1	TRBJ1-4	CASSFYRGLNEKLFF	TGTGCCAGCAGCTTTTACAGGGGGCTCAATGAAAAACTGTTTTTT
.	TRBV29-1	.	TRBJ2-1	CSVGASSALSYNEQFF	TGCAGCGTGGGAGCCTCTAGCGCCCTATCCTACAATGAGCAGTTCTTC
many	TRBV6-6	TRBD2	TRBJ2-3	CASSYSIFGGGTDTQYF	TGTGCCAGCAGTTACTCGATCTTTGGGGGGGGCACAGATACGCAGTATTTT
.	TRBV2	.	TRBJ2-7	CASSAGLGRYEQYF	TGTGCCAGCAGTGCGGGCCTAGGCCGGTACGAGCAGTACTTC
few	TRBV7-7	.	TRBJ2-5	CASSPWVQETQYF	TGTGCTAGCAGCCCCTGGGTCCAAGAGACCCAGTACTTC
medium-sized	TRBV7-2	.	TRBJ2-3	CASSSGPNTQYF	TGTGCCAGCAGCTCAGGTCCAAATACGCAGTATTTT
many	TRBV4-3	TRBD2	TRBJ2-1	CASSQDEGDRLAEYNEQFF	TGCGCCAGCAGCCAAGATGAAGGGGATCGACTAGCGGAATACAATGAGCAGTTCTTC
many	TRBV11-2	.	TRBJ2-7	CASSSWDLKSEQYF	TGTGCCAGCAGCTCATGGGACCTCAAAAGCGAGCAGTACTTC
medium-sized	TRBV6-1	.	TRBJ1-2	CASSRTSNGYTF	TGTGCCAGCAGTAGAACCAGCAATGGCTACACCTTC
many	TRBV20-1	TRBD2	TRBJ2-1	CSAPGTSGRHNEQFF	TGCAGTGCCCCCGGGACTAGCGGGAGGCACAATGAGCAGTTCTTC
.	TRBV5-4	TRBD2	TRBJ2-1	CASSLGGLAGASNKQFF	TGTGCCAGCAGCTTGGGGGGATTAGCGGGAGCAAGCAATAAGCAGTTCTTC